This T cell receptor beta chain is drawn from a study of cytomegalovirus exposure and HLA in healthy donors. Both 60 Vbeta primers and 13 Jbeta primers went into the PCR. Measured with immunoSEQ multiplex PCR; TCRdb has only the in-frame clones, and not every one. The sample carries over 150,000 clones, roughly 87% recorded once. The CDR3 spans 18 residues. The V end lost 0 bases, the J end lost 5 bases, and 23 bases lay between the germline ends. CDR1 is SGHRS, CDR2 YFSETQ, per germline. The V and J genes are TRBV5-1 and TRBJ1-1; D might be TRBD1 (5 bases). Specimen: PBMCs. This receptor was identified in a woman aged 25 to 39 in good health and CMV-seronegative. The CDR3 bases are TGCGCCAGCAGCTTGGTGTGGTCTATGAAGGGGCACAGTACTGAAGCTTTCTTT. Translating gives CASSLVWSMKGHSTEAFF.